This T cell receptor beta chain appears in the sequencing data of a study of blood T cell repertoires in COVID-19. The overall study: The United States, Italy and Spain supplied acute and convalescent COVID-19 samples. Sources were T cells, B-cell-depleted T cells, or PBMCs; the material itself was cDNA or gDNA.

Methods used by the authors: Using reference gene primer amplification, nucleated cell counts were estimated. Assay used: immunoSEQ multiplex PCR; TCRdb lists only in-frame clones, some missing. V and J calls and clone size follow that table, whereas D and trimming were derived from the DNA. The repertoire has over 20,000 clones, around 88% of them found once; the top ten carry approximately 30%. The germline V gene encodes CDR1 MNHEY and CDR2 SMNVEV (reference sequence). This CDR3 is built from 17 residues. The V segment lost 6 bases and the J segment 0 bases; nucleotides outside the gene matches: 8.

This receptor was taken from a human donor with active COVID-19. The donor label of this sample is uncertain. The chain carries TRBV27 and TRBJ2-3; 11 nucleotides match TRBD2. The sample taken for sequencing was peripheral blood. The CDR3 DNA reads TGTGCCAGCAGAGAGACTAGCGGGACCACTAGCACAGATACGCAGTATTTT. Translation: CASRETSGTTSTDTQYF.